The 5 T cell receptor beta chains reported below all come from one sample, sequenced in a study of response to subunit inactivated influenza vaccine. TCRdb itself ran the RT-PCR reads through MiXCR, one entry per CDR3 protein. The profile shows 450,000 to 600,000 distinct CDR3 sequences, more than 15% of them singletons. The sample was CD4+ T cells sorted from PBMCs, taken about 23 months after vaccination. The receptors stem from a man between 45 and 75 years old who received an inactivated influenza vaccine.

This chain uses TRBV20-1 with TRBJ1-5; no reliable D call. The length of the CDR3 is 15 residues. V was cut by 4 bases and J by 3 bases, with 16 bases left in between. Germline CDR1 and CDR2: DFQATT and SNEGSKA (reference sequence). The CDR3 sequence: CSANVAERPNQPQHF. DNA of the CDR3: TGCAGTGCTAATGTGGCTGAGCGGCCCAATCAGCCCCAGCATTTT.

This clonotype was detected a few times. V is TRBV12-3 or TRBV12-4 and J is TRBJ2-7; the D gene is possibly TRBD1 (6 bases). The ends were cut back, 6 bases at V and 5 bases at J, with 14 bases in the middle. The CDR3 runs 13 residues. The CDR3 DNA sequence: TGTGCCAGCAGCCTAAAGGGGGACGACGAGCAGTACTTC. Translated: CASSLKGDDEQYF.

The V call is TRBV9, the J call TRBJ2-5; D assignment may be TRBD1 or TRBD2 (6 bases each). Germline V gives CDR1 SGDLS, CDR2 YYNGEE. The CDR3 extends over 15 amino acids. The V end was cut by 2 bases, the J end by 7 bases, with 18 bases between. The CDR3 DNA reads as TGTGCCAGCAGCGTCCAGGAGGGCCGAGGGGGGACCCAGTACTTC. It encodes CASSVQEGRGGTQYF.

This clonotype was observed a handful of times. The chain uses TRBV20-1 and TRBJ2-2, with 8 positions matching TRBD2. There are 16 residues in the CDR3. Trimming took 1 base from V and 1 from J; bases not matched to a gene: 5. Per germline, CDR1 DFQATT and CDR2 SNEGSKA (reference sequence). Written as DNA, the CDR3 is TGCAGTGCTAGAGTAGCGGGGCGGATGAACACCGGGGAGCTGTTTTTT. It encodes CSARVAGRMNTGELFF.

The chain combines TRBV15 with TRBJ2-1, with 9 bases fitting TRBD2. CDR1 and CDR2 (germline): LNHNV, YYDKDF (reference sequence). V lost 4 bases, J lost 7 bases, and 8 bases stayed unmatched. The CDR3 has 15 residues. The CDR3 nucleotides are TGTGCCACCAGCACAAGAGCGGGAGGATTAAATGAGCAGTTCTTC. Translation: CATSTRAGGLNEQFF.